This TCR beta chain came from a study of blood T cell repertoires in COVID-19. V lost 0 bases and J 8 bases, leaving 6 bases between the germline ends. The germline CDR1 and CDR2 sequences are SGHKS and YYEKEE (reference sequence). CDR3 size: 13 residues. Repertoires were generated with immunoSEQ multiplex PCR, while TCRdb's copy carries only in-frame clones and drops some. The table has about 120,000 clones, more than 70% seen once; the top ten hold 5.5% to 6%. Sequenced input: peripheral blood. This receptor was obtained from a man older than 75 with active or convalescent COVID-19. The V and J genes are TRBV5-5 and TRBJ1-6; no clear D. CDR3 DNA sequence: TGTGCCAGCAGCTTGGCTGCGGATTCACCCCTCCACTTT. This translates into CASSLAADSPLHF.